A selection of T cell receptor beta chains follows, all from one sample in a study of T cells after yellow fever vaccination. One entry per CDR3 protein results from TCRdb running MiXCR on the 5' RACE reads. The repertoire has some 600,000 distinct CDR3 sequences, roughly 12% of them found once; the top ten carry 15%. The source was PBMCs, collected on the day of the yellow fever booster vaccination. Receptors were obtained from a man younger than 45 who received the YFV17D yellow fever vaccine. The CDR3 runs from the conserved cysteine through the conserved F or W. A D gene is named only where the DNA matches it firmly. A clone size is listed for some rows: how often the clone was seen (once, few, many), or a class if it is expanded.

few	TRBJ1-2	TRBV6-1	NA	TGTGCCAGCAGTGAATCCCTGACAGGAAACTATGGCTACACCTTC	CASSESLTGNYGYTF
few	TRBJ2-5	TRBV7-2	TRBD1	TGTGCCAGCAGCTTCATGACCGGGACAGGGCAGACCCAGTACTTC	CASSFMTGTGQTQYF
NA	TRBJ1-5	TRBV6-5	NA	TGTGCCAGCAGTTATGCAAGATCGGGTCAGCCCCAGCATTTT	CASSYARSGQPQHF
NA	TRBJ1-4	TRBV7-2	NA	TGTGCCAGCAGTCCCGGGACGAGGGAAAAACTGTTTTTT	CASSPGTREKLFF
many	TRBJ2-1	TRBV6-5	NA	TGTGCCAGCAGTAACAGGTACAATGAGCAGTTCTTC	CASSNRYNEQFF
NA	TRBJ2-7	TRBV29-1	NA	TGCAGCGCCAAGGCAAGGGACGAGCAGTACTTC	CSAKARDEQYF
NA	TRBJ2-4	TRBV18	NA	TGTGCCAGCTCAGCGACAGGAGTCAAAAACATTCAGTACTTC	CASSATGVKNIQYF
NA	TRBJ1-6	TRBV5-1	TRBD1	TGCGCCAGCAGCTTGTGGGGGACAGGCTCGGGTTCACCCCTCCACTTT	CASSLWGTGSGSPLHF
NA	TRBJ2-3	TRBV4-3	NA	TGCGCCAGCAGCCAAGGTAGACTGGCAGATACGCAGTATTTT	CASSQGRLADTQYF
many	TRBJ1-2	TRBV5-1	NA	TGCGCCAGCAGCTTGAGTGGGCACAGCGTCGAGCCCTATGGCTACACCTTC	CASSLSGHSVEPYGYTF
few	TRBJ2-1	TRBV4-3	NA	TGCGCCAGCAGCCAAGATCCCCAGGGGGGGTACAATGAGCAGTTCTTC	CASSQDPQGGYNEQFF
few	TRBJ2-7	TRBV9	TRBD2	TGTGCCAGCAGCAGTTTCGCTAGCGGGAGTTTTTACGAGCAGTACTTC	CASSSFASGSFYEQYF
NA	TRBJ2-7	TRBV7-6	TRBD2	TGTGCCAGCGGCGCGGGGCGGGAGAGCGAGCAGTACTTC	CASGAGRESEQYF
NA	TRBJ2-1	TRBV5-1	TRBD2	TGCGCCAGCAGCTCCACCTCGACTAGCGGGAGAGACAATGAGCAGTTCTTC	CASSSTSTSGRDNEQFF
NA	TRBJ2-1	TRBV28	NA	TGTGCCAGCAGGGAGGGTGGAAGCTCCTACAATGAGCAGTTCTTC	CASREGGSSYNEQFF
NA	TRBJ2-1	TRBV29-1	NA	TGCAGCGTTTCCGGGGCCAATGAGCAGTTCTTC	CSVSGANEQFF
few	TRBJ1-1	TRBV11-2	TRBD1	TGTGCCAGCAGCCCACAGGGGTCGTACACTGAAGCTTTCTTT	CASSPQGSYTEAFF
few	TRBJ2-5	TRBV6-2/TRBV6-3	NA	TGTGCCAGCTCCTCAGGACAACCCCGGGAAGAGACCCAGTACTTC	CASSSGQPREETQYF
few	TRBJ2-7	TRBV28	NA	TGTGCCAGCAGCCCCCCTCTACGCGAGCAGTACTTC	CASSPPLREQYF
NA	TRBJ1-5	TRBV4-2	NA	TGTGCCAGCAGCCAAGATCCCGCGGGGGCAGGGGCACGGAATCAGCCCCAGCATTTT	CASSQDPAGAGARNQPQHF
NA	TRBJ1-6	TRBV12-3/TRBV12-4	TRBD1	TGTGCCAGCAGACTCAATCCTCTAAGGGACAGGTTTAATTCACCCCTCCACTTT	CASRLNPLRDRFNSPLHF
NA	TRBJ2-3	TRBV28	TRBD2	TGTGCCAGCAGAGGGGCTGGGGGGCTAGCGGGCCTTTCTAGCACAGATACGCAGTATTTT	CASRGAGGLAGLSSTDTQYF
few	TRBJ1-1	TRBV6-2/TRBV6-3	TRBD1	TGTGCCAGCAGTACGGCCGGACAGGGAAAGAACACTGAAGCTTTCTTT	CASSTAGQGKNTEAFF
few	TRBJ1-2	TRBV21-1	NA	TGTGCCAGCAGCAAAAGGAGGACGGCGTCACCTAAGTGTGGCTACACCTTC	CASSKRRTASPKCGYTF